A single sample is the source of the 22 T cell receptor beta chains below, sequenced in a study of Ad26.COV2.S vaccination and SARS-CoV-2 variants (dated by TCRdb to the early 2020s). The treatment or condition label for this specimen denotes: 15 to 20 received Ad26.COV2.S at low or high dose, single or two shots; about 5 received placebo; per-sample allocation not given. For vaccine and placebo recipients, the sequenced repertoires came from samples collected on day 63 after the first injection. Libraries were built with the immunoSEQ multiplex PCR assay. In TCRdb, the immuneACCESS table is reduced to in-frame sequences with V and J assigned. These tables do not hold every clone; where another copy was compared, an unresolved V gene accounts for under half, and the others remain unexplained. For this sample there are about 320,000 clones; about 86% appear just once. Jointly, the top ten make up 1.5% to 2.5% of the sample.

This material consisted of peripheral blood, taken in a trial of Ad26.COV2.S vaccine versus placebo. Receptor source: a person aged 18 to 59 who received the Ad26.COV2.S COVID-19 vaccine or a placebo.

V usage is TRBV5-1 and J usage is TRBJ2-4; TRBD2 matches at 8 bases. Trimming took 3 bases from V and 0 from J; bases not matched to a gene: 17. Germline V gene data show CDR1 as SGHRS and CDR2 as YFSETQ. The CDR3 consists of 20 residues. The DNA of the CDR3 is TGCGCCAGCAGCTATTATAGCGGGGACACAACCGGTCTAGCCAAAAACATTCAGTACTTC. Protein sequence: CASSYYSGDTTGLAKNIQYF.

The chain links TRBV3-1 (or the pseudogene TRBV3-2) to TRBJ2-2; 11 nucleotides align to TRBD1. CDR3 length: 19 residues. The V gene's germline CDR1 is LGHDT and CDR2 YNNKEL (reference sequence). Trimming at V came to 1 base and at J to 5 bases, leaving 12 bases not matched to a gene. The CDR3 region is CASSQADRGQVGTTGELFF. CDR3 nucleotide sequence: TGTGCCAGCAGCCAAGCGGACAGGGGGCAGGTAGGAACGACCGGGGAGCTGTTTTTT.

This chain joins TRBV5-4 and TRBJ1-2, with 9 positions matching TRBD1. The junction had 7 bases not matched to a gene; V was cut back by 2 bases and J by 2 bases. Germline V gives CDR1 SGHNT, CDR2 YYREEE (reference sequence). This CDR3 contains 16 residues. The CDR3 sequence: CASSFGGTGTNYGYTF. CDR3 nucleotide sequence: TGTGCCAGCAGCTTTGGGGGGACAGGGACGAACTATGGCTACACCTTC.

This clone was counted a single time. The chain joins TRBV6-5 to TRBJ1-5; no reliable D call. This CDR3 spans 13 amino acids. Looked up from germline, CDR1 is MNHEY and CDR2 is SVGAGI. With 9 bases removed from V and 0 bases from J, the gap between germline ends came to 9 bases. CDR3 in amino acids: CASGYNSNQPQHF. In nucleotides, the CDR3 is TGTGCCAGTGGCTATAATAGCAATCAGCCCCAGCATTTT.

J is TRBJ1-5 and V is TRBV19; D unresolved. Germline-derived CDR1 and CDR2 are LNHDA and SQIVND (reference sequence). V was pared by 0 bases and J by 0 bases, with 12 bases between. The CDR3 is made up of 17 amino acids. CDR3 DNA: TGTGCCAGTAGTATAGAGATCTGGATAGATAGCAATCAGCCCCAGCATTTT. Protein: CASSIEIWIDSNQPQHF.

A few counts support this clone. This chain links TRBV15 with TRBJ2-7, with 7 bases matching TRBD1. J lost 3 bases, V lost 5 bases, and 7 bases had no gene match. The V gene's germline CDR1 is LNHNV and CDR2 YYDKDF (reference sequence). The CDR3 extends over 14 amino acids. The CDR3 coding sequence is TGTGCCACCAGCGAGACAGGGTTTTTCTACGAGCAGTACTTC. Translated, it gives CATSETGFFYEQYF.

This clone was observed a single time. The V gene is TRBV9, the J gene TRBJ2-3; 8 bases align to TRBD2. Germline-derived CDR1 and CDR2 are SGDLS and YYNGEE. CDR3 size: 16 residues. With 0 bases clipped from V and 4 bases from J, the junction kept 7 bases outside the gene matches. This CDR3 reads CASSVAAGGFPDTQYF. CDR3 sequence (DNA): TGTGCCAGCAGCGTAGCTGCGGGGGGTTTCCCAGATACGCAGTATTTT.

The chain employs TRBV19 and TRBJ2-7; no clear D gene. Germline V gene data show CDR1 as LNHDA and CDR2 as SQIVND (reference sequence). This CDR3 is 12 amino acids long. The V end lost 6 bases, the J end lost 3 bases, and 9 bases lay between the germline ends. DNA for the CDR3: TGTGCCAGTAGCGCCGGGTACTACGAGCAGTACTTC. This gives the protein CASSAGYYEQYF.

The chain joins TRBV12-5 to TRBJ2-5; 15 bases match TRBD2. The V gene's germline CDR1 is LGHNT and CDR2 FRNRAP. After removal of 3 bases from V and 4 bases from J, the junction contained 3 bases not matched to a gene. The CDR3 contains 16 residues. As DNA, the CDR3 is TGTGCTAGTGGTTTAGGACTAGCGGGGGGGCGAGAGACCCAGTACTTC. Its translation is CASGLGLAGGRETQYF. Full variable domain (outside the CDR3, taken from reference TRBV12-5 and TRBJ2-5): DARVTQTPRHKVTEMGQEVTMRCQPILGHNTVFWYRQTMMQGLELLAYFRNRAPLDDSGMPKDRFSAEMPDATLATLKIQPSEPRDSAVYFCASGLGLAGGRETQYFGPGTRLLVL.

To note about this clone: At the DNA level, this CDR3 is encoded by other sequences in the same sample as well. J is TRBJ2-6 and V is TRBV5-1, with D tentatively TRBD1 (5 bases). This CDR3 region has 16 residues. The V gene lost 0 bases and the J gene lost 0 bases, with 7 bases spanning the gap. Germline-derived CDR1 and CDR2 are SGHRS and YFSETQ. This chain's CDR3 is CASSLGTSSGANVLTF. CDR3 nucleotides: TGCGCCAGCAGCTTGGGGACATCCTCTGGGGCCAACGTCCTGACTTTC.

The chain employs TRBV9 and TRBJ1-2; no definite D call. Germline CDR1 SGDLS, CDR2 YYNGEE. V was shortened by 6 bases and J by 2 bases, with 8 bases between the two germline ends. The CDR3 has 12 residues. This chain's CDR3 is CASTGPNYGYTF. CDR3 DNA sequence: TGTGCCAGCACCGGGCCGAACTATGGCTACACCTTC.

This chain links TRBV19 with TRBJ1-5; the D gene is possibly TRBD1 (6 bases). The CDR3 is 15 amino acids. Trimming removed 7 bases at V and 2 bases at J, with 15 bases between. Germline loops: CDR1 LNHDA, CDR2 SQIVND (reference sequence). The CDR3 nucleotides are TGTGCCAGTACCCTGGGGGCAGGGGGCAATCAGCCCCAGCATTTT. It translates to CASTLGAGGNQPQHF.

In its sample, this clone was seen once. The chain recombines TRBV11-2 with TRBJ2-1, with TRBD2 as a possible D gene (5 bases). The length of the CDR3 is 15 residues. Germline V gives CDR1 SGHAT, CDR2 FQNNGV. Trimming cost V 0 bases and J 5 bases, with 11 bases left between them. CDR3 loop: CASSLEFSSDNEQFF. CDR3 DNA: TGTGCCAGCAGCTTAGAATTTAGTAGCGACAATGAGCAGTTCTTC. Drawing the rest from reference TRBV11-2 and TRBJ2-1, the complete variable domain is EAGVAQSPRYKIIEKRQSVAFWCNPISGHATLYWYQQILGQGPKLLIQFQNNGVVDDSQLPKDRFSAERLKGVDSTLKIQPAKLEDSAVYLCASSLEFSSDNEQFFGPGTRLTVL.

CDR3 DNA: TGTGCCAGCATCCAGACAGGCGGGCCTGCAGATACGCAGTATTTT. It yields the protein CASIQTGGPADTQYF. The chain carries TRBV7-2 and TRBJ2-3, with a weak D call TRBD1 (6 bases). CDR1 is SGHTA and CDR2 is FQGNSA in the germline V gene. This CDR3 comprises 15 residues. Deletions cut 7 bases from V and 4 bases from J, with 18 bases between.

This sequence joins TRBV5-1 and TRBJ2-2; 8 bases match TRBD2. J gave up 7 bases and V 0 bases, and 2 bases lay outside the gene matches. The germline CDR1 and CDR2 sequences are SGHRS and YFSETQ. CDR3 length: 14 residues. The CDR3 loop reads CASSLGGGLGELFF. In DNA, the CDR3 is TGCGCCAGCAGCTTGGGCGGGGGGCTCGGGGAGCTGTTTTTT.

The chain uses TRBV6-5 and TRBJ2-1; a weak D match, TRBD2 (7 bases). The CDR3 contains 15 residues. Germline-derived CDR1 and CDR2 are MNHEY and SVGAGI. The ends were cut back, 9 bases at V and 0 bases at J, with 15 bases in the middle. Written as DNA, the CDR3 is TGTGCCAGTAGGTTGGGGGGGGCCTCCTACAATGAGCAGTTCTTC. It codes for CASRLGGASYNEQFF.

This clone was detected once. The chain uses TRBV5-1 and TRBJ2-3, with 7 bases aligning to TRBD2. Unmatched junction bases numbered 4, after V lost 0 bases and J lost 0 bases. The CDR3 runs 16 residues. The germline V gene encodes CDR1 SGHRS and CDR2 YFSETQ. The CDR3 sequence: CASSLDPSGSTDTQYF. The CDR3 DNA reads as TGCGCCAGCAGCTTGGATCCTAGCGGAAGCACAGATACGCAGTATTTT.

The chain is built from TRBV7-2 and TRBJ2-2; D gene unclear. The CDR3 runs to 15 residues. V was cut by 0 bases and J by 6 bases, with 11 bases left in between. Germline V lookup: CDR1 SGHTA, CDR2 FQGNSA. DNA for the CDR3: TGTGCCAGCAGCTTAGCGGTTGGATCGCCCGGGGAGCTGTTTTTT. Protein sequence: CASSLAVGSPGELFF. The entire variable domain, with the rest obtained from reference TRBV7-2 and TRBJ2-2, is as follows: GAGVSQSPSNKVTEKGKDVELRCDPISGHTALYWYRQSLGQGLEFLIYFQGNSAPDKSGLPSDRFSAERTGGSVSTLTIQRTQQEDSAVYLCASSLAVGSPGELFFGEGSRLTVL.

CDR3 sequence (DNA): TGTGCCAGCTCACCAGACCGGGACGGTCTATTAGCCCAGCATTTT. Residues: CASSPDRDGLLAQHF. The V call is TRBV18, the J call TRBJ1-5, with a possible D match to TRBD1 (5 bases). Trimming stripped 2 bases from V and 11 bases from J, with 19 bases between. This CDR3 has 15 amino acids. CDR1 is KGHSH and CDR2 is LQKENI in the germline V gene.

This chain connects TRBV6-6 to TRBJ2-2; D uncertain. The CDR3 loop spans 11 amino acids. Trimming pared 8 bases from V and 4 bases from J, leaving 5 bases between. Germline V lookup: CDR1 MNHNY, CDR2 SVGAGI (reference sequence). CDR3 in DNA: TGTGCCAGCCGGCTCACCGGGGAGCTGTTTTTT. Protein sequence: CASRLTGELFF.

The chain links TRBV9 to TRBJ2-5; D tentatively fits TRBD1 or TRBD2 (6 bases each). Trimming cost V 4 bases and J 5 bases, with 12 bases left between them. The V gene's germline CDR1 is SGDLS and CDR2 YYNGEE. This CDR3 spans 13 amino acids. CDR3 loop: CASSLQGGETQYF. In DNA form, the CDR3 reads TGTGCCAGCAGCTTACAGGGAGGTGAGACCCAGTACTTC.

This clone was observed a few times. Here the CDR3 reads CASSFSVTLHF. As DNA, the CDR3 is TGTGCCAGCAGCTTTTCGGTTACCCTCCACTTT. The V gene is TRBV7-9, the J gene TRBJ1-6; no clear D. Trimming left V 3 bases short and J 14 bases short, with 8 bases between. Germline CDR1 is SEHNR and CDR2 is FQNEAQ (reference sequence). The CDR3 is made up of 11 amino acids.